This TCR beta chain was obtained from a study of blood T cell repertoires in COVID-19. Each exposed participant met a COVID-19 case in the 2 weeks preceding study entry. Only in-frame clones appear in the TCRdb table, and some are missing; sequencing was by immunoSEQ multiplex PCR. Of around 150,000 clones detected, over 80% appear once; the ten largest clones hold over 5%. The sample was PBMCs or T cells enriched from blood (not recorded which). This TCR came from a man between 65 and 85 years old who had been exposed to COVID-19.

CDR3 DNA: TGTGCCAGCAATACAGGGGGCTATGGCTACACCTTC. Residues: CASNTGGYGYTF. The gene calls are TRBV6-5 and TRBJ1-2; 8 positions match TRBD1. Germline values: CDR1 MNHEY, CDR2 SVGAGI. CDR3 length: 12 amino acids. V lost 7 bases and J lost 4; bases outside the gene matches: 2.